Listed below are T cell receptor beta chains from one sample, sequenced in a study of cytomegalovirus exposure and HLA in healthy donors. TCRdb's copy holds only in-frame clones and misses some; the assay was immunoSEQ multiplex PCR. Here the sample spans about 160,000 clones, 70% to 90% being singletons. The sample was PBMCs. These TCRs come from a woman in her twenties or thirties in good health and CMV-seronegative. The CDR3 runs from the conserved cysteine through the conserved F or W. The D gene is left open where the match is weak. The size entry is marked missing in some rows and otherwise reads once, few, many or a size class.

D gene: -; clone size: -; J gene: TRBJ1-5; V gene: TRBV27; CDR3 DNA: TGTGCCAGCAGTCAGGACGGGGATCAGCCCCAGCATTTT; CDR3 protein: CASSQDGDQPQHF
D gene: -; clone size: -; J gene: TRBJ2-3; V gene: TRBV25-1; CDR3 DNA: TGTGCCAGCAGTGAATGGAGGGGCACAGATACGCAGTATTTT; CDR3 protein: CASSEWRGTDTQYF
D gene: TRBD1; clone size: -; J gene: TRBJ1-1; V gene: TRBV25-1; CDR3 DNA: TGTGCCAGCAGCGCTCATGGGTTTCCAGGGGGCAGAGCTTTCTTT; CDR3 protein: CASSAHGFPGGRAFF
D gene: TRBD1; clone size: -; J gene: TRBJ1-1; V gene: TRBV19; CDR3 DNA: TGTGCCAGTAGGGACAGGGGGATGAACACTGAAGCTTTCTTT; CDR3 protein: CASRDRGMNTEAFF
D gene: -; clone size: -; J gene: TRBJ1-1; V gene: TRBV28; CDR3 DNA: TGTGCCAGCAGTATAGCGCCCCGGAACACTGAAGCTTTCTTT; CDR3 protein: CASSIAPRNTEAFF
D gene: -; clone size: -; J gene: TRBJ2-3; V gene: TRBV19; CDR3 DNA: TGTGCCAGTAGTCTACTAGCAGATACGCAGTATTTT; CDR3 protein: CASSLLADTQYF
D gene: TRBD2; clone size: -; J gene: TRBJ2-5; V gene: TRBV18; CDR3 DNA: TGTGCCAGCTCACCACGGGCTAGCGGGACTCAAGAGACCCAGTACTTC; CDR3 protein: CASSPRASGTQETQYF
D gene: -; clone size: -; J gene: TRBJ2-6; V gene: TRBV15; CDR3 DNA: TGTGCCACCAGCAGGGAAGAGGCCCCCTCTGGGGCCAACGTCCTGACTTTC; CDR3 protein: CATSREEAPSGANVLTF
D gene: -; clone size: -; J gene: TRBJ1-1; V gene: TRBV15; CDR3 DNA: TGTGCCACCAGCAGAGAGACCGGACCGAACACTGAAGCTTTCTTT; CDR3 protein: CATSRETGPNTEAFF
D gene: TRBD1; clone size: -; J gene: TRBJ2-5; V gene: TRBV4-1; CDR3 DNA: TGCGCCAGCGGGGGTACAGGGGCCCGAGGAGAGACCCAGTACTTC; CDR3 protein: CASGGTGARGETQYF
D gene: TRBD2; clone size: -; J gene: TRBJ2-1; V gene: TRBV7-9; CDR3 DNA: TGTGCCAGCAGTCCTGTAGCGGGAGGGCGGAATGAGCAGTTCTTC; CDR3 protein: CASSPVAGGRNEQFF
D gene: TRBD1; clone size: -; J gene: TRBJ2-5; V gene: TRBV7-9; CDR3 DNA: TGTGCCAGCAGCTTACGGGACAGGGGGCCTAGCGCCCCCCAAGAGACCCAGTACTTC; CDR3 protein: CASSLRDRGPSAPQETQYF
D gene: -; clone size: -; J gene: TRBJ2-7; V gene: TRBV11-2; CDR3 DNA: TGTGCCAGCAGCCAGGACAGTAGGACCTACGAGCAGTACTTC; CDR3 protein: CASSQDSRTYEQYF
D gene: TRBD2; clone size: once; J gene: TRBJ2-1; V gene: TRBV28; CDR3 DNA: TGTGCCAGCAGCCGTACAACTAGCGGGAGCGTTCCGGATGAGCAGTTCTTC; CDR3 protein: CASSRTTSGSVPDEQFF
D gene: -; clone size: -; J gene: TRBJ2-3; V gene: TRBV5-6; CDR3 DNA: TGTGCCAGCAGCTTCCGACTCGGGGTTCGCGGGGATTGGGCAGATACGCAGTATTTT; CDR3 protein: CASSFRLGVRGDWADTQYF
D gene: TRBD1; clone size: -; J gene: TRBJ2-6; V gene: TRBV7-3; CDR3 DNA: TGTGCCAGCTATGGGACAGGGGGTCCTGGGGCCAACGTCCTGACTTTC; CDR3 protein: CASYGTGGPGANVLTF
D gene: TRBD1; clone size: -; J gene: TRBJ2-3; V gene: TRBV4-3; CDR3 DNA: TGCGCCAGCAGCCCCCAGACAGGGGTCACAGATACGCAGTATTTT; CDR3 protein: CASSPQTGVTDTQYF
D gene: -; clone size: -; J gene: TRBJ1-3; V gene: TRBV4-3; CDR3 DNA: TGCGCCAGCAGCCAGGCCCGGGGATCCGGAAACACCATATATTTT; CDR3 protein: CASSQARGSGNTIYF
D gene: TRBD2; clone size: -; J gene: TRBJ2-1; V gene: TRBV2; CDR3 DNA: TGTGCCAGCACCCGGCCTAGCGGGATACACAATGAGCAGTTCTTC; CDR3 protein: CASTRPSGIHNEQFF
D gene: -; clone size: -; J gene: TRBJ2-2; V gene: TRBV4-3; CDR3 DNA: TGCGCCAGCAGCCAGGGGCTCACCGGGGAGCTGTTTTTT; CDR3 protein: CASSQGLTGELFF
D gene: TRBD2; clone size: -; J gene: TRBJ2-7; V gene: TRBV5-4; CDR3 DNA: TGTGCCAGCAGCCCAGGACTAGTATCGTACGAGCAGTACTTC; CDR3 protein: CASSPGLVSYEQYF
D gene: TRBD2; clone size: -; J gene: TRBJ2-5; V gene: TRBV7-9; CDR3 DNA: TGTGCCAGCAGCCCGCGGGGGGCCGAAGAAGAGACCCAGTACTTC; CDR3 protein: CASSPRGAEEETQYF
D gene: -; clone size: -; J gene: TRBJ1-1; V gene: TRBV7-9; CDR3 DNA: TGTGCCAGCAGCTTACAGAACACTGAAGCTTTCTTT; CDR3 protein: CASSLQNTEAFF
D gene: TRBD1; clone size: -; J gene: TRBJ1-4; V gene: TRBV7-9; CDR3 DNA: TGTGCCAGCAGCTTAGTCCGGACAGGGAGCGAAAAACTGTTTTTT; CDR3 protein: CASSLVRTGSEKLFF
D gene: TRBD2; clone size: -; J gene: TRBJ2-1; V gene: TRBV7-9; CDR3 DNA: TGTGCCAGCAGCTTACTGGGGGGGTCACCTGAGCAGTTCTTC; CDR3 protein: CASSLLGGSPEQFF